This is a list of T cell receptor beta chains from one sample in a study of PD-L1 blockade in urothelial cancer. Here immunoSEQ multiplex PCR was the method, and the copy in TCRdb shows in-frame clones only, minus some. The sample records approximately 47,000 clones, around 86% being singletons. Sequenced material: PBMCs, taken around atezolizumab (anti-PD-L1) treatment. The receptor source for this set is a man aged 50 to 60 with urothelial cancer. Each CDR3 is given with its conserved first and last residue.

>TRBJ1-2|TRBV2
CASTPQGAKNGYTF
>TRBJ2-5|TRBV5-6
CASSSVRSGETQYF
>TRBJ1-2|TRBV7-3
CASSLRDSGRGYTF
>TRBJ2-3|TRBV28
CASSLQSGTQYF
>TRBJ2-6|TRBV7-9
CASSFSDSWANVLTF
>TRBJ2-1|TRBV4-1
CASSQGNSLASYNEQFF
>TRBJ2-3|TRBV29-1
CSVGGQGRNTDTQYF
>TRBJ2-5|TRBV2
CASSPGQQETQYF
>TRBJ2-3|TRBV19
CASSVGLASSTDTQYF
>TRBJ2-1|TRBV20-1
CSASGLGGQFF
>TRBJ2-2|TRBV9
CASSLSRGPDTGELFF
>TRBJ2-3|TRBV5-6
CASSRRTGVTDTQYF
>TRBJ2-3|TRBV6-5
CASSYRGLGSDTQYF
>TRBJ1-1|TRBV5-1
CASSLAGVMNTEAFF
>TRBJ2-1|TRBV5-1
CASRLAGDSSEQFF
>TRBJ2-7|TRBV14
CASSQAGLAGGPLRYEQYF
>TRBJ1-1|TRBV18
CASSPEVPGDTEAFF
>TRBJ1-1|TRBV28
CASSPYRDRTEAFF
>TRBJ2-2|TRBV7-6
CASSLTGPGELFF
>TRBJ1-1|TRBV11-2
CASSLEVYTEAFF
>TRBJ1-2|TRBV30
CAWGGQGYGYTF
>TRBJ1-2|TRBV6-6
CASNMDRGRFPGGYTF
>TRBJ1-1|TRBV2
CASSGPLQGSEAFF
>TRBJ1-5|TRBV30
CAWRPTGGRDQPQHF
>TRBJ2-5|TRBV7-3
CASSDRRGGLETQYF
>TRBJ2-5|TRBV6-1
CASSDRISGGVETQYF
>TRBJ1-5|TRBV19
CASKQGLGQPQHF
>TRBJ2-1|TRBV12-5
CASGYGGLSSYNEQFF
>TRBJ1-2|TRBV6-6
CASSQGTGGRGYTF
>TRBJ1-2|TRBV5-1
CASSFSGQGEGGYTF
>TRBJ2-7|TRBV7-7
CASSSGLEPAYEQYF